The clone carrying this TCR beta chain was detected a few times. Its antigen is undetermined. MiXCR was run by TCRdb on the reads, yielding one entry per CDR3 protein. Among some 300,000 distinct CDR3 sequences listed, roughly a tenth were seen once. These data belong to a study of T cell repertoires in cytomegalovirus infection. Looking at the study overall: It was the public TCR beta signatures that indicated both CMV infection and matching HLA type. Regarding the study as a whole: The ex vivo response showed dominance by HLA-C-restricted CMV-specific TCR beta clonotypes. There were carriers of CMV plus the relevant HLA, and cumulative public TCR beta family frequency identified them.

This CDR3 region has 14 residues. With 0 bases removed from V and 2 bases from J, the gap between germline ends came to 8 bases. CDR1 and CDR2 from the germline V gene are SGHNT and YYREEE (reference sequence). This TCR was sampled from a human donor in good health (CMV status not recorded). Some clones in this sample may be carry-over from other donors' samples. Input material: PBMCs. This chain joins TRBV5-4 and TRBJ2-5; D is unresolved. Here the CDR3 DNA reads TGTGCCAGCAGCTTGGCATCCAGACAAGAGACCCAGTACTTC. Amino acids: CASSLASRQETQYF.